Listed here are 4 T cell receptor beta chains from one sample, sequenced in a study of T cell repertoires in cytomegalovirus infection. Their antigens remain unidentified. TCRdb reanalysed the reads using MiXCR and keeps one entry per CDR3 protein. The repertoire includes about 340,000 distinct CDR3 sequences, under 35% of them detected once, and about 20% sits in the top ten. Sequenced here: cultured PBMCs, sampled from culture after CMV antigen stimulation. All receptors derive from a human donor in good health (CMV status not recorded). Some clones in this sample may be carry-over from other donors' samples.

V gene TRBV27 combines with J gene TRBJ2-3; the match to TRBD1 covers 7 bases. With 4 bases clipped from V and 4 bases from J, the junction kept 14 bases outside the gene matches. Germline V CDR1 and CDR2: MNHEY, SMNVEV (reference sequence). The CDR3 is made up of 17 amino acids. The CDR3 bases are TGTGCCAGCAGTTCTATTCACAGGGGTCTCGCTGCAGATACGCAGTATTTT. Residues: CASSSIHRGLAADTQYF.

This clonotype occurred many times. The DNA for the CDR3 is TGTGCCAGCACCCTACTTAGGTCGCACACTGAAGCTTTCTTT. Translating gives CASTLLRSHTEAFF. The rearrangement uses TRBV7-8 and TRBJ1-1; no clear D. CDR3 size: 14 residues. Trimming took off 7 bases at V and 3 bases at J, with 15 bases between the two ends. Germline CDR1 reads SGHVS; CDR2 reads FQNEAQ.

The chain employs TRBV20-1 and TRBJ1-1, with D maybe TRBD1 (6 bases). V was trimmed by 6 bases and J by 5 bases, leaving 19 bases between them. Germline lookup yields CDR1 DFQATT and CDR2 SNEGSKA (reference sequence). This CDR3 is built from 14 residues. CDR3 protein: CSATSGTSSTEAFF. Here the CDR3 DNA reads TGCAGTGCAACCTCGGGGACATCCTCAACTGAAGCTTTCTTT.

This clonotype appeared a few times. V usage is TRBV6-1 and J usage is TRBJ1-5; D gene ambiguous. This CDR3 contains 13 residues. Germline V gene data show CDR1 as MNHNS and CDR2 as SASEGT. Trimming removed 5 bases at V and 4 bases at J, with 9 bases between. As DNA, the CDR3 is TGTGCCAGCAGTTACCAAGGAAATCAGCCCCAGCATTTT. This codes for CASSYQGNQPQHF.